These T cell receptor beta chains were read from a single sample in a study of a mutant IDH1 vaccine in newly diagnosed glioma. These receptors have no identified antigens. Repertoires were generated with immunoSEQ multiplex PCR, while TCRdb's copy carries only in-frame clones and drops some. The sample yields fewer than 30,000 clones, around 80% seen once. The sequences come from PBMCs, collected from a glioma patient whose treatment included an IDH1 peptide vaccine. The receptor set was obtained from a woman younger than 35 with glioma. The CDR3 runs from the conserved cysteine through the conserved F or W. The D gene is left open where the match is weak. Not all rows give a size; the values are once, few, many and, for expanded clones, a class.

clone size	V gene	J gene	D gene	CDR3 protein	CDR3 DNA
few	TRBV19	TRBJ1-5	NA	CASIGPGTVNNQPQHF	TGTGCCAGTATTGGGCCGGGCACCGTCAATAATCAGCCCCAGCATTTT
NA	TRBV5-5	TRBJ2-7	TRBD1	CASSLRRQGSTYEQYF	TGTGCCAGCAGCCTTCGACGACAGGGAAGCACCTACGAGCAGTACTTC
few	TRBV7-9	TRBJ1-5	NA	CASSLAYSHEQPQHF	TGTGCCAGCAGCTTAGCATACAGCCATGAGCAGCCCCAGCATTTT
NA	TRBV5-6	TRBJ1-6	NA	CASWRGDSPLHF	TGTGCCAGCTGGAGGGGGGATTCACCCCTCCACTTT
NA	TRBV29-1	TRBJ1-2	NA	CSVESRRMANYGYTF	TGCAGCGTTGAATCCCGACGAATGGCGAACTATGGCTACACCTTC
NA	TRBV5-4	TRBJ2-7	TRBD1	CASSRSQGYEQYF	TGTGCCAGCAGCCGTTCACAGGGGTACGAGCAGTACTTC
NA	TRBV6-1	TRBJ2-4	NA	CASSGPTGAKNIQYF	TGTGCCAGCAGTGGACCAACAGGGGCCAAAAACATTCAGTACTTC
NA	TRBV4-2	TRBJ2-5	TRBD2	CASSQGVTSGVDQETQYF	TGTGCCAGCAGCCAAGGCGTTACTAGCGGGGTAGACCAAGAGACCCAGTACTTC
NA	TRBV9	TRBJ1-4	NA	CASSATGTTNEKLFF	TGTGCCAGCAGCGCGACGGGAACAACTAATGAAAAACTGTTTTTT
NA	TRBV9	TRBJ1-1	NA	CASSVGANTEAFF	TGTGCCAGCAGCGTCGGGGCGAACACTGAAGCTTTCTTT
NA	TRBV19	TRBJ2-5	NA	CASSISVWETQYF	TGTGCCAGTAGTATAAGTGTTTGGGAGACCCAGTACTTC
NA	TRBV18	TRBJ2-1	NA	CASSQAAPGVNEQFF	TGTGCCAGCTCACAAGCGGCCCCCGGGGTCAATGAGCAGTTCTTC
once	TRBV5-1	TRBJ1-2	NA	CASSLSAGLYGYTF	TGCGCCAGCAGCCTCTCGGCAGGGCTCTATGGCTACACCTTC
medium-sized	TRBV6-6	TRBJ1-2	NA	CASSLSGKHGYTF	TGTGCCAGCAGTTTATCAGGGAAGCATGGCTACACCTTC
NA	TRBV19	TRBJ1-6	NA	CASTLKGIKDSPLHF	TGTGCCAGTACTCTTAAGGGCATCAAGGATTCACCCCTCCACTTT
few	TRBV9	TRBJ2-2	TRBD2	CASSVLGLAGSAGELFF	TGTGCCAGCAGCGTACTCGGACTAGCGGGAAGTGCCGGGGAGCTGTTTTTT
NA	TRBV5-6	TRBJ1-3	NA	CASSYRAQSSGNTIYF	TGTGCCAGCAGCTACCGGGCCCAGTCCTCTGGAAACACCATATATTTT
NA	TRBV25-1	TRBJ2-7	NA	CASSEGDYEQYF	TGTGCCAGCAGTGAGGGCGACTACGAGCAGTACTTC
NA	TRBV5-6	TRBJ2-1	TRBD2	CASSLVGGDEQFF	TGTGCCAGCAGCTTGGTGGGAGGGGATGAGCAGTTCTTC
NA	TRBV12-5	TRBJ1-1	TRBD1	CASGQGATEAFF	TGTGCTAGTGGCCAGGGGGCCACTGAAGCTTTCTTT
NA	TRBV29-1	TRBJ2-2	NA	CSVVRGNTGELFF	TGCAGCGTTGTAAGGGGTAACACCGGGGAGCTGTTTTTT
NA	TRBV29-1	TRBJ2-2	TRBD2	CSVDRGGMGTGELFF	TGCAGCGTTGACCGGGGAGGGATGGGCACCGGGGAGCTGTTTTTT
NA	TRBV7-8	TRBJ2-7	TRBD1	CASSSVGTGGTYEQYF	TGTGCCAGCAGTTCCGTCGGGACAGGGGGGACCTACGAGCAGTACTTC
few	TRBV12-5	TRBJ1-5	NA	CASGLERQPQHF	TGTGCTAGTGGTTTGGAAAGGCAGCCCCAGCATTTT
few	TRBV7-2	TRBJ1-1	TRBD1	CASSRDRLAAFF	TGTGCCAGCAGCCGGGACAGGTTGGCTGCTTTCTTT
NA	TRBV5-6	TRBJ2-7	TRBD1	CASSLTGTSYEQYF	TGTGCCAGCAGCCTGACAGGGACCTCCTACGAGCAGTACTTC
few	TRBV19	TRBJ2-1	NA	CASSIVGGTMNEQFF	TGTGCCAGTAGTATAGTCGGTGGGACGATGAATGAGCAGTTCTTC
NA	TRBV13	TRBJ2-7	NA	CASSPDSSSYEQYF	TGTGCCAGCAGTCCCGACTCCAGCTCCTACGAGCAGTACTTC
NA	TRBV10-3	TRBJ1-1	TRBD1	CAISGQGGYTEAFF	TGTGCCATCAGTGGACAGGGAGGATACACTGAAGCTTTCTTT
NA	TRBV5-4	TRBJ2-1	TRBD2	CASSFPSGSSYNEQFF	TGTGCCAGCAGCTTCCCCAGCGGGAGCTCCTACAATGAGCAGTTCTTC
NA	TRBV30	TRBJ1-5	NA	CAWSLQGRTPQHF	TGTGCCTGGAGTTTACAAGGGCGTACGCCCCAGCATTTT
NA	TRBV18	TRBJ2-5	NA	CASSPIQETQYF	TGTGCCAGCTCACCTATCCAAGAGACCCAGTACTTC
once	TRBV5-6	TRBJ2-4	TRBD1	CASRRGTVNIQYF	TGTGCCAGCAGAAGAGGGACAGTAAACATTCAGTACTTC
NA	TRBV11-3	TRBJ1-1	NA	CASSRTLGGSEAFF	TGTGCCAGCAGCCGAACTCTTGGTGGCTCTGAAGCTTTCTTT
once	TRBV12-5	TRBJ1-1	NA	CASGPGGYDTEAFF	TGTGCTAGTGGTCCCGGGGGGTACGACACTGAAGCTTTCTTT
NA	TRBV7-2	TRBJ2-5	NA	CASSLVAYYQETQYF	TGTGCCAGCAGCTTAGTTGCCTACTACCAAGAGACCCAGTACTTC
NA	TRBV28	TRBJ2-5	TRBD1	CASSTSSPGTGWGETQYF	TGTGCCAGCAGTACCAGCTCCCCCGGGACAGGGTGGGGGGAGACCCAGTACTTC
NA	TRBV5-4	TRBJ2-5	TRBD1	CASRRTGQETQYF	TGTGCCAGCAGACGGACAGGGCAAGAGACCCAGTACTTC
NA	TRBV20-1	TRBJ2-7	NA	CSAGISDSVYF	TGCAGTGCTGGAATCTCAGACTCAGTGTACTTC
few	TRBV28	TRBJ1-5	NA	CASSFVGFSNQPQHF	TGTGCCAGCAGTTTCGTCGGCTTTAGCAATCAGCCCCAGCATTTT
NA	TRBV19	TRBJ1-3	NA	CASSTRSGNTIYF	TGTGCTAGTAGTACCCGCTCTGGAAACACCATATATTTT
NA	TRBV7-9	TRBJ2-6	NA	CASSRTTSGANVLTF	TGTGCCAGCAGCCGAACGACCTCTGGGGCCAACGTCCTGACTTTC
once	TRBV5-4	TRBJ1-2	TRBD1	CASSGTAFYGYTF	TGTGCCAGCAGCGGGACAGCTTTCTATGGCTACACCTTC
few	TRBV5-4	TRBJ1-3	NA	CASSAGDRTGNTIYF	TGTGCCAGCAGCGCCGGGGATAGGACTGGAAACACCATATATTTT
NA	TRBV9	TRBJ2-2	TRBD2	CASSGLADKGTGELFF	TGTGCCAGCAGCGGACTAGCGGATAAGGGGACCGGGGAGCTGTTTTTT
NA	TRBV6-1	TRBJ1-4	NA	CASTPEDRTNEKLFF	TGTGCCAGCACCCCGGAAGACAGGACTAATGAAAAACTGTTTTTT
NA	TRBV28	TRBJ2-7	TRBD1	CASTYSRQGNNEQYF	TGTGCCAGCACCTATTCAAGACAGGGTAATAACGAGCAGTACTTC
NA	TRBV4-3	TRBJ2-2	NA	CASSPIGDLNTGELFF	TGCGCCAGCAGCCCGATAGGGGACTTGAACACCGGGGAGCTGTTTTTT
NA	TRBV9	TRBJ2-1	NA	CASGTMTSWGNEQFF	TGTGCCAGCGGAACCATGACTAGTTGGGGCAATGAGCAGTTCTTC
NA	TRBV6-5	TRBJ1-2	NA	CASSGLQGAYGYTF	TGTGCCAGCAGTGGCCTACAGGGAGCATATGGCTACACCTTC
once	TRBV6-1	TRBJ2-5	NA	CASSEPPRGTQYF	TGTGCCAGCAGTGAACCCCCAAGGGGGACCCAGTACTTC